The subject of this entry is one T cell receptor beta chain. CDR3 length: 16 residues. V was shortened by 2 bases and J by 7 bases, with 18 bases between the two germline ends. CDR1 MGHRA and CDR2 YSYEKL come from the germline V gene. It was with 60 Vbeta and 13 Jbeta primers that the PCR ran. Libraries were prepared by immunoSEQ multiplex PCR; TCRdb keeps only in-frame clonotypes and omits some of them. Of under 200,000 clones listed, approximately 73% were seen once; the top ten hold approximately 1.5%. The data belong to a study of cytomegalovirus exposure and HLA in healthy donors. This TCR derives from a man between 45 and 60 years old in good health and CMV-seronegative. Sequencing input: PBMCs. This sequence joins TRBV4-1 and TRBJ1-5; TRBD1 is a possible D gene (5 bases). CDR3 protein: CASSQSILREGQPQHF. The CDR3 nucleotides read TGCGCCAGCAGCCAAAGTATTCTCAGGGAAGGGCAGCCCCAGCATTTT.